The 10 T cell receptor beta chains given below trace back to one sample, sequenced in a study of blood T cells in healthy people across ages. The second PCR ran 7 to 11 cycles with a sample-barcoded 5' primer and J-beta primers. TCRdb reanalysed the 5' RACE reads using MiXCR and keeps one entry per CDR3 protein. This table has around 900,000 distinct CDR3 sequences, 29% appearing once. Sequencing was done on a sample of blood. These receptors came from a woman older than 75 in good health.

The V call is TRBV13, the J call TRBJ1-6; 8 nucleotides agree with TRBD1. Germline assignment: CDR1 PRHDT and CDR2 FYEKMQ (reference sequence). The CDR3 is 19 amino acids. J was trimmed by 8 bases and V by 3 bases; bases with no gene match: 18. For the CDR3, the DNA is TGTGCCAGCAGCTTTGCGCGGACAGGGTTCCGGGGTTCTGATTCACCCCTCCACTTT. It codes for CASSFARTGFRGSDSPLHF.

This clonotype was found a few times. This sequence may be a read error, since a much larger clone differs from it by one base. The V and J genes are TRBV29-1 and TRBJ2-7; TRBD1 aligns across 11 bases. The CDR3 is 12 residues long. V lost 7 bases to trimming and J lost 7 bases; unmatched junction nucleotides: 6. Germline V gene data show CDR1 as SQVTM and CDR2 as ANQGSEA. The CDR3 DNA follows: TGCAGCGGTGGGACAGGGGGGCGTGAGCAGTACTTC. This translates into CSGGTGGREQYF.

This clonotype was observed a handful of times. The chain uses TRBV6-2 or TRBV6-3 and TRBJ2-5, with D maybe TRBD2 (5 bases). Germline V lookup: CDR1 MNHEY, CDR2 SVGEGT. V dropped 0 bases and J dropped 5 bases, with 13 bases sitting between them. This CDR3 has 15 amino acids. The CDR3 protein is CASSYSRALGETQYF. Written as DNA, the CDR3 is TGTGCCAGCAGTTACTCGAGGGCCTTAGGGGAGACCCAGTACTTC.

This clonotype has just a few counts. The CDR3 is CASSLRQGLGVEQFF. The CDR3 DNA follows: TGTGCCAGCAGCCTACGACAGGGACTTGGGGTTGAGCAGTTCTTC. The chain is built from TRBV11-3 and TRBJ2-1; a weak D match, TRBD1 (7 bases). CDR3 length: 15 amino acids. Germline V gene lookup returns CDR1 SGHNT and CDR2 YENEEA. V was cut by 5 bases and J by 9 bases, with 20 bases left in between.

This clonotype occurred a few times. V is TRBV7-2 and J is TRBJ2-2; D unclear. CDR3 length: 14 residues. V lost 3 bases and J lost 7, with 12 bases in between. CDR1 is SGHTA and CDR2 is FQGNSA in the germline V gene. The CDR3 DNA follows: TGTGCCAGCAGCTTTCACTCGGGCGGCGGGGAGCTGTTTTTT. It codes for CASSFHSGGGELFF. Together with reference TRBV7-2 and TRBJ2-2, the CDR3 gives the full variable domain: GAGVSQSPSNKVTEKGKDVELRCDPISGHTALYWYRQSLGQGLEFLIYFQGNSAPDKSGLPSDRFSAERTGGSVSTLTIQRTQQEDSAVYLCASSFHSGGGELFFGEGSRLTVL.

In this sample, this clonotype turned up a few times. The genes are TRBV7-3 and TRBJ1-4; D ambiguous. From germline, CDR1 is SGHTA and CDR2 FQGTGA. The CDR3 contains 14 residues. V was cut by 5 bases and J by 1 base, with 8 bases left in between. The CDR3 DNA reads as TGTGCCAGCAGCCCTCCGGGAACTAATGAAAAACTGTTTTTT. This translates into CASSPPGTNEKLFF.

This clonotype was counted many times. Possible read error: a much larger clone is one base away. The chain carries TRBV6-5 and TRBJ2-5, with D unresolved. Near its end, the DNA agrees better with TRBJ2-7, so the J call may be wrong. The CDR3 extends over 15 amino acids. The germline V gene encodes CDR1 MNHEY and CDR2 SVGAGI. In DNA, the CDR3 is TGTGCCAGCAGTTACTCCCGGGCAACCAGCCACGAGCAGTACTTC. This encodes CASSYSRATSHEQYF.

This chain links TRBV29-1 with TRBJ2-2; TRBD1 agrees at 12 bases. Germline V gene data show CDR1 as SQVTM and CDR2 as ANQGSEA. The junction had 5 bases not matched to a gene; V was cut back by 4 bases and J by 5 bases. The CDR3 covers 15 residues. The CDR3 reads CSVGDRGRRTGELFF. The CDR3 bases are TGCAGCGTTGGGGACAGGGGGCGCAGGACCGGGGAGCTGTTTTTT.

The chain recombines TRBV10-2 with TRBJ1-5; tentative D call: TRBD1 (6 bases). The CDR3 sequence is 17 residues long. V shed 0 bases and J shed 1 base, with 13 bases lying between them. Germline V gene sequence: CDR1 WSHSY, CDR2 SAAADI. The chain's CDR3 is CASSESGGGRSNQPQHF. The CDR3 bases are TGCGCCAGCAGTGAGTCCGGGGGCGGCAGGAGCAATCAGCCCCAGCATTTT.

Worth noting for this clonotype: A much larger clone sits a single nucleotide away, making a read error possible. V and J are TRBV29-1 and TRBJ2-1; D call uncertain. The DNA end lines up better with TRBJ2-7; the J call may be wrong. The CDR3 contains 14 residues. Germline lookup yields CDR1 SQVTM and CDR2 ANQGSEA. CDR3: CSVEGPVSYNEQYF. In DNA form, the CDR3 reads TGCAGCGTTGAAGGCCCAGTCTCCTACAATGAGCAGTACTTC.